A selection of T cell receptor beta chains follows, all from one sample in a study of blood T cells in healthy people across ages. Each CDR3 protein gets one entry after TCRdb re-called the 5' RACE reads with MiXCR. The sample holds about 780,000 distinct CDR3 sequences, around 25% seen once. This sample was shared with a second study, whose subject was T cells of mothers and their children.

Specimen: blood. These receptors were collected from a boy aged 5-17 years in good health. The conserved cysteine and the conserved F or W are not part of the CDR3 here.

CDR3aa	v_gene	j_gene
SVAPAARGEQF	TRBV29-1	TRBJ2-1
ASSYLSGRGGPDTQY	TRBV6-5	TRBJ2-3
ASTRGGGAEELF	TRBV6-6	TRBJ2-2
ASSPHRVGNTEAF	TRBV7-2	TRBJ1-1
ASSLLAGAKRGTQY	TRBV7-9	TRBJ2-5
SFGAVNYGYT	TRBV29-1	TRBJ1-2
SRGSISSYEQY	TRBV20-1	.
ASSDGQDYEQY	TRBV9	TRBJ2-7
ASSWGLGGQETQY	TRBV5-1	TRBJ2-5
ASSLGITTDTQY	TRBV7-3	TRBJ2-3
ASMRFNEQY	TRBV2	.
SARGGTDEQY	TRBV20-1	TRBJ2-7
ASSPLAGVQETQY	TRBV4-2	TRBJ2-5
SANPGAPYNEQF	TRBV29-1	TRBJ2-1
SGRGLAGVETQY	TRBV29-1	TRBJ2-5
ASSLASGSGNTIY	TRBV7-9	TRBJ1-3
ASSQGVGAF	TRBV7-9	TRBJ1-1
SVDARVTGEQY	TRBV29-1	TRBJ2-7
ASSLDPSPDQETQY	TRBV5-1	TRBJ2-5
ASSPILVLAKNIQY	TRBV6-6	TRBJ2-4
ASSLAESAGQY	TRBV19	TRBJ2-5
ASSLSKFRQLNTEAF	TRBV7-3	TRBJ1-1
ASSQEWVRGGYT	TRBV4-1	TRBJ1-2
SARGAGQETQY	TRBV20-1	TRBJ2-5
ASSSRIAGGRRD	TRBV5-1	TRBJ2-7
ASSQNSATNTGELF	TRBV4-1	TRBJ2-2
SARRKSDEAF	TRBV20-1	TRBJ1-1
AWRTGGFGELF	TRBV30	TRBJ2-2
ASSPLLGQGADYSYT	TRBV18	TRBJ1-2
ASSLRREGTQY	TRBV12-3/TRBV12-4	TRBJ2-5
ASSAQWGSNTGELF	TRBV9	TRBJ2-2
SARDQGRRTNEKLF	TRBV20-1	TRBJ1-4
SVETDRGNEQF	TRBV29-1	.
ASSGPPGGGKEKLF	TRBV28	TRBJ1-4
ASSNRQGYIQY	TRBV27	TRBJ2-4
ASSEKDNNEQF	TRBV25-1	.
SAPPQRGDYNEQF	TRBV20-1	TRBJ2-1
ASSDPGLQKSEQY	TRBV6-1	TRBJ2-7
SARIVYEQY	TRBV20-1	TRBJ2-7